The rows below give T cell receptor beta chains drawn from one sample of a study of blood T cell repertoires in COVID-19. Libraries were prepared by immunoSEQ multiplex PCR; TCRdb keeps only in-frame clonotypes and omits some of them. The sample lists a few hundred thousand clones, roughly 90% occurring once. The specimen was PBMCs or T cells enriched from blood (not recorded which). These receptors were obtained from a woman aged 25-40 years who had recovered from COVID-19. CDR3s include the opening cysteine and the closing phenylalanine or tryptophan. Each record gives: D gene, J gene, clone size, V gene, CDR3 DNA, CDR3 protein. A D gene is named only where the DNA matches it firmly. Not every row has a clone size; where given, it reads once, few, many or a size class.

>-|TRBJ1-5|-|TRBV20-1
TGCAGTGCTAGTAGGGGGTCTCAGCCCCAGCATTTT
CSASRGSQPQHF
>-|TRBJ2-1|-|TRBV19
TGTGCCAGTAGCCCTCCCCCTTTGAATGAGCAGTTCTTC
CASSPPPLNEQFF
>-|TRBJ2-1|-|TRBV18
TGTGCCAGCTCACCATTCCGGGGGGCCCCCTACAATGAGCAGTTCTTC
CASSPFRGAPYNEQFF
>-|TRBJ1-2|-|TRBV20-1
TGCAGTGCTAGTAAAGATCAGGGAAGGGATCGTGGCTACACCTTC
CSASKDQGRDRGYTF
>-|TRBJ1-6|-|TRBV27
TGTGCCAGCAGTTTACGGGGGGCCCCGACCCTCCACTTT
CASSLRGAPTLHF
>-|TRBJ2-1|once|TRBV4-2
TGTGCCAGCAGCCAAGATCCTCGGGGGGCGGGGAACTACAATGAGCAGTTCTTC
CASSQDPRGAGNYNEQFF
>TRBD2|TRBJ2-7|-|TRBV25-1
TGTGCCAGCAGTGAATCCAGGACTAGCGGCAGCTCCTACGAGCAGTACTTC
CASSESRTSGSSYEQYF
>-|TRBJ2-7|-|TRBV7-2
TGTGCCAGCAGCTTAGGCTCCCCCAGCTACGAGCAGTACTTC
CASSLGSPSYEQYF
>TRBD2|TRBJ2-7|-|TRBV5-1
TGCGCCAGCAACAGCGGGAGGGGAGAGCAGTACTTC
CASNSGRGEQYF
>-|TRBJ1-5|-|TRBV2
TGTGCCACCGGAAATAGGGGTAGCAATCAGCCCCAGCATTTT
CATGNRGSNQPQHF
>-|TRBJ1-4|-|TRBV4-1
TGCGCCAGCAGCCAAGATCCCACGGGGGATGAAAAACTGTTTTTT
CASSQDPTGDEKLFF
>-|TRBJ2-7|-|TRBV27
TGTGCCAGCAGCGGATTCGGGACATATGGTGACGAGCAGTACTTC
CASSGFGTYGDEQYF
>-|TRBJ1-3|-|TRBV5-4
TGTGCCAGCAGCTTGGGATTGGGGGGTGGAAACACCATATATTTT
CASSLGLGGGNTIYF
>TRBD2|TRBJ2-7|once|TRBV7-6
TGTGCCAGCAGCCTCTCCGGGACTAGCGGGAGCGGGAACGAGCAGTACTTC
CASSLSGTSGSGNEQYF
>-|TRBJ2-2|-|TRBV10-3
TGTGCCATCAGTGAGTTCGGGGTCCGGGCCACCGGGGAGCTGTTTTTT
CAISEFGVRATGELFF
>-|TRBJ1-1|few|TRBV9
TGTGCCAGCAGCGTAGCCGTGGGGGGCACTGAAGCTTTCTTT
CASSVAVGGTEAFF
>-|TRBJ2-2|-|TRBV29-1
TGCAGCGTTGAAAAGGGGACCGGGGAGCTGTTTTTT
CSVEKGTGELFF
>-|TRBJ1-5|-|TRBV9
TGTGCCAGCAGCGCCGAAACGGATCAGCCCCAGCATTTT
CASSAETDQPQHF
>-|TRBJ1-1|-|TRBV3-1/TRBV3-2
TGTGCCAGCAGCCAAGAAAGAGAGTCTGAAGCTTTCTTT
CASSQERESEAFF
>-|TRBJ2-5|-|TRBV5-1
TGCGCCAGCAGTCAAATAACAGGGTTTGAGACCCAGTACTTC
CASSQITGFETQYF
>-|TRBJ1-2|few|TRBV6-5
TGTGCCAGCAGTTACTCTAACACCCCCGCCTCCTATGGCTACACCTTC
CASSYSNTPASYGYTF
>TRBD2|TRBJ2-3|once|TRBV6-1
TGTGCCAGCAGTGAACACCAGCGGGAGGGCCTTGATACGCAGTATTTT
CASSEHQREGLDTQYF
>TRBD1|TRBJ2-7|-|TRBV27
TGTGCCAGCAGTCCGGGACAGGGGTACGAGCAGTACTTC
CASSPGQGYEQYF
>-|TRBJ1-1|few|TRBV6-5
TGTGCCAGCAGGGGGCAGGGCGAAAGGACTGAAGCTTTCTTT
CASRGQGERTEAFF
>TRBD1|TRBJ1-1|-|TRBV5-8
TGTGCCAGCAGCTGGGGACAGGTTTGGGTTGAAGCTTTCTTT
CASSWGQVWVEAFF
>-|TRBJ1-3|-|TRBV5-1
TGCGCCAGCAGCCAATATCAGGGTAATCCTGGAAACACCATATATTTT
CASSQYQGNPGNTIYF
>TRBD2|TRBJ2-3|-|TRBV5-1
TGCGCCAGCAGCTTGGAGGACCCCGGGTATAATAGCGGGAGGTCAGATACGCAGTATTTT
CASSLEDPGYNSGRSDTQYF
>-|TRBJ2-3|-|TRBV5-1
TGCGCCAGCAGCTTGGACGGGGTTGGCACAGATACGCAGTATTTT
CASSLDGVGTDTQYF
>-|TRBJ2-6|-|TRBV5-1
TGCGCCAGCAGCTCCGCCCCGGGTTCTGGGGCCAACGTCCTGACTTTC
CASSSAPGSGANVLTF
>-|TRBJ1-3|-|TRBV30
TGTGCCTGGAGTGACATCGGAAACACCATATATTTT
CAWSDIGNTIYF
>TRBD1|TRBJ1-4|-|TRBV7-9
TGTGCCAGCAGCTTACTCAGGGGGAATGAAAAACTGTTTTTT
CASSLLRGNEKLFF
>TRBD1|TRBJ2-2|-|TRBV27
TGTGCCAGCAGTTCGCAGGACAGGGGAAGATACGGGGAGCTGTTTTTT
CASSSQDRGRYGELFF
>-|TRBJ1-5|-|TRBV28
TGTGCCAGCAGTTTCAGGGAAGGCAATCAGCCCCAGCATTTT
CASSFREGNQPQHF
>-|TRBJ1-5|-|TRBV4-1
TGCGCCAGCAGCCAAGGGCAGGGGTTTGCTCAGCCCCAGCATTTT
CASSQGQGFAQPQHF
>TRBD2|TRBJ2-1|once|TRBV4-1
TGCGCCAGCAGCCAAGTAAGCGGCCTCCGTACTCTTCTAGCGGGCAATGAGCAGTTCTTC
CASSQVSGLRTLLAGNEQFF
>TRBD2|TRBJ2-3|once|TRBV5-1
TGCGCCAGCAGCTTGGCTACTAGCGGGAGCGCAGATACGCAGTATTTT
CASSLATSGSADTQYF
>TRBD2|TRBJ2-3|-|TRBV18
TGTGCCAGCTCACCACTAGCGGGGGGGCAAGATACGCAGTATTTT
CASSPLAGGQDTQYF
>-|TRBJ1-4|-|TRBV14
TGTGCCAGCAGCCAAGCCCTAAATGAAAAACTGTTTTTT
CASSQALNEKLFF
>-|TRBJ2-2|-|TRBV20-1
TGCAGTGCTAGTCGACACGCGAACACCGGGGAGCTGTTTTTT
CSASRHANTGELFF
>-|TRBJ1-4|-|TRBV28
TGTGCCAGCAGTTTACGGACTACCAAACTGTTTTTT
CASSLRTTKLFF
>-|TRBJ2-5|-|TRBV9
TGTGCCAGCAGCGTAGACGGGATTCAGGAGACCCAGTACTTC
CASSVDGIQETQYF
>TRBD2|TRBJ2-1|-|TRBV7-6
TGTGCCAGCAGCCCAAGGGGCACTAGCGGGGGGTTCGATGAGCAGTTCTTC
CASSPRGTSGGFDEQFF
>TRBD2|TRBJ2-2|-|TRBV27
TGTGCCAGCAGTTTATTTTTGGCGAGGGCTAGCGGGAGGGATAGCACCGGGGAGCTGTTTTTT
CASSLFLARASGRDSTGELFF
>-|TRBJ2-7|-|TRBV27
TGTGCCAGCAGTTTAGGGGGCCGGTCGTACGAGCAGTACTTC
CASSLGGRSYEQYF
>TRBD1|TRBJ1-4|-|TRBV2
TGTGCCAGCAGTGGAGGTTTATCAGGGGGCGGTGAAAAACTGTTTTTT
CASSGGLSGGGEKLFF
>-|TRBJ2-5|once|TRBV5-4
TGTGCCAGCAGCTCTGGAAAGGACAGCCTACAAGAGACCCAGTACTTC
CASSSGKDSLQETQYF
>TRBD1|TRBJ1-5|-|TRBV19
TGTGCCAGTCGAATAGGGACAGGCGGAAACAATCAGCCCCAGCATTTT
CASRIGTGGNNQPQHF
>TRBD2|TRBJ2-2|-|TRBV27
TGTGCCACCCGTGAACTAGCGGGAGGGGGTACCGGGGAGCTGTTTTTT
CATRELAGGGTGELFF
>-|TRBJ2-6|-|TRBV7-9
TGTGCCAGCAGCTTGACAGCTTTTCACTCTGGGGCCAACGTCCTGACTTTC
CASSLTAFHSGANVLTF
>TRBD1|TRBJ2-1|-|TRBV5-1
TGCGCCAGTTCCGAACAGGGGACAGGGCCTTTTCAGTTCTTC
CASSEQGTGPFQFF
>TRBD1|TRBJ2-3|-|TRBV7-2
TGTGCCAGCAGCGGACAGGGGGGCACAGATACGCAGTATTTT
CASSGQGGTDTQYF
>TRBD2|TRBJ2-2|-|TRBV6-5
TGTGCCAGCAGTTACGGGACTAGGGGCACCGGGGAGCTGTTTTTT
CASSYGTRGTGELFF
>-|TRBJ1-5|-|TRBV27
TGTGCCAGCAGTTCTGGGACGGGAGGCAATCAGCCCCAGCATTTT
CASSSGTGGNQPQHF
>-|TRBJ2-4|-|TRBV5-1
TGCGCCAGCAGCTTGGCCAAGGGGAACATTCAGTACTTC
CASSLAKGNIQYF
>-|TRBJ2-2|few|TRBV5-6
TGTGCCAGCAGCTTGCGAGGCTTTGCGGAGCTGTTTTTT
CASSLRGFAELFF
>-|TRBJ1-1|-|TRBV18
TGTGCCAGCTCAACGGGGGAGGACACTGAAGCTTTCTTT
CASSTGEDTEAFF
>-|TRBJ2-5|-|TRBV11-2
TGTGCCAGCAGCTTAGTGACACGCCGTGAGACCCAGTACTTC
CASSLVTRRETQYF
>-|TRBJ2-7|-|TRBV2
TGTGCCAGCAGTGGTCCGCGGGACAGCTACTACGAGCAGTACTTC
CASSGPRDSYYEQYF
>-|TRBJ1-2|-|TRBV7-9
TGTGCCAGCAGCTTATCAGACCAGGGCGACTATGGCTACACCTTC
CASSLSDQGDYGYTF
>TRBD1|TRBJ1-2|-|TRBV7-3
TGTGCCAGCAGCTTAACAGGGGGCAGTGACTATGGCTACACCTTC
CASSLTGGSDYGYTF